Presented here are 23 T cell receptor beta chains from one specimen sequenced in a study of cytomegalovirus exposure and HLA in healthy donors. The PCR ran on 60 Vbeta and 13 Jbeta primers. TCRdb's copy holds only in-frame clones and misses some; the assay was immunoSEQ multiplex PCR. The sample yields about 160,000 clones, approximately 83% seen once. The sequencing sample was made of PBMCs. The receptor source for this set is a woman younger than 35 in good health and CMV-seronegative.

This clone has only a few counts. This chain links TRBV5-1 with TRBJ1-4; 12 bases agree with TRBD1. CDR1 and CDR2 from the germline V gene are SGHRS and YFSETQ. Trimming at V came to 4 bases and at J to 7 bases, leaving 8 bases not matched to a gene. The CDR3 is 16 residues long. The CDR3 region has the DNA TGCGCCAGCAGCCCCCTCCCGGGACAGGGGGCTGAAAAACTGTTTTTT. Its translation: CASSPLPGQGAEKLFF.

The V call is TRBV6-1, the J call TRBJ2-7; 9 bases are a match to TRBD1. The CDR3 contains 15 residues. The V segment lost 0 bases and the J segment 6 bases; nucleotides outside the gene matches: 6. Germline V gives CDR1 MNHNS, CDR2 SASEGT. CDR3 sequence: CASSEAGTGRGEQYF. The CDR3 nucleotides are TGTGCCAGCAGTGAAGCAGGGACAGGGAGAGGCGAGCAGTACTTC.

This chain uses TRBV4-1 with TRBJ1-1, with D unclear. The germline gives CDR1 MGHRA, CDR2 YSYEKL. The CDR3 sequence is 12 residues long. The V end was cut by 1 base, the J end by 11 bases, with 11 bases between. The CDR3 nucleotides are TGCGCCAGCAGCCAAGGGGGAGAACCGGCTTTCTTT. It yields the protein CASSQGGEPAFF.

Comment on this clone: The junction and the germline gene differ at one end; a read error may be behind it. The genes are TRBV6-6 and TRBJ2-7; possible D gene TRBD2, 7 bases. This CDR3 region has 11 residues. Germline V CDR1 and CDR2: MNHNY, SVGAGI (reference sequence). As DNA, the CDR3 is TGTGCCAGCAGCCAAGGGGGGGGCCTCCACTTC. Translating it yields CASSQGGGLHF.

The rearrangement joins TRBV4-1 to TRBJ2-5; D is perhaps TRBD2 (6 bases). V was clipped by 6 bases and J by 2 bases, with 13 bases between them. The CDR3 runs to 14 residues. The germline gives CDR1 MGHRA, CDR2 YSYEKL. CDR3 sequence (DNA): TGCGCCAGCAGTCTGGGGGGATTTCAAGAGACCCAGTACTTC. Protein: CASSLGGFQETQYF.

This sequence joins TRBV19 and TRBJ2-3; 7 bases map to TRBD1. This CDR3 is built from 14 residues. Germline lookup yields CDR1 LNHDA and CDR2 SQIVND (reference sequence). V gave up 7 bases and J gave up 3 bases; unmatched junction bases: 7. The CDR3 loop is CASNRQGLTDTQYF. CDR3 DNA sequence: TGTGCCAGTAACAGACAGGGATTGACAGATACGCAGTATTTT.

The gene calls are TRBV30 and TRBJ1-1; 7 bases are shared with TRBD1. Looked up from germline, CDR1 is GTSNPN and CDR2 is SVGIG (reference sequence). This CDR3 has 13 amino acids. With V trimmed by 7 bases and J by 0 bases, 5 bases remained unmatched. The DNA of the CDR3 is TGTGCCTACTGGACAGGCGTGAACACTGAAGCTTTCTTT. Protein product: CAYWTGVNTEAFF.

V usage is TRBV7-3 and J usage is TRBJ2-7, with 8 bases identical to TRBD1. With 5 bases clipped from V and 6 bases from J, the junction kept 12 bases outside the gene matches. Germline V gene lookup returns CDR1 SGHTA and CDR2 FQGTGA. The CDR3 has 15 residues. The CDR3: CASSPNTDRGGEQYF. The CDR3 bases are TGTGCCAGCAGCCCAAACACTGACAGGGGAGGCGAGCAGTACTTC.

This clone was found a few times. V gene TRBV7-6 combines with J gene TRBJ2-7; the D gene is possibly TRBD1 (7 bases). Germline lookup yields CDR1 SGHVS and CDR2 FNYEAQ. The V end lost 3 bases, the J end lost 1 base, and 13 bases lay between the germline ends. The CDR3 loop spans 15 amino acids. CDR3 nucleotides: TGTGCCAGCAGCTTGGAGGGGGCGCGGTCCTACGAGCAGTACTTC. It encodes CASSLEGARSYEQYF.

The chain carries TRBV6-6 and TRBJ2-7, with 10 nucleotides matching TRBD1. V shed 6 bases and J 6 bases; nucleotides not matched to a gene: 5. CDR1 and CDR2 (germline): MNHNY, SVGAGI (reference sequence). The CDR3 runs 13 residues. The DNA for the CDR3 is TGTGCCAGCAGAGGGACAGGGGAAGGCGAGCAGTACTTC. Protein sequence: CASRGTGEGEQYF.

V gene TRBV5-4 combines with J gene TRBJ2-2, with D tentatively TRBD1 (6 bases). Trimming removed 0 bases from V and 7 bases from J, with 10 bases in between. The CDR3 loop spans 14 amino acids. CDR1 is SGHNT and CDR2 is YYREEE in the germline V gene (reference sequence). CDR3 coding DNA: TGTGCCAGCAGCTTGGTTGCGGACAGCGGGGAGCTGTTTTTT. Residues: CASSLVADSGELFF.

This clone was found once. The chain recombines TRBV11-3 with TRBJ2-3; D call uncertain. The CDR3 spans 15 residues. CDR1 and CDR2 (germline): SGHNT, YENEEA. Trimming removed 0 bases from V and 4 bases from J, with 11 bases in between. CDR3 nucleotides: TGTGCCAGCAGCTTAGACCATTCGCGGTCAGATACGCAGTATTTT. Protein sequence: CASSLDHSRSDTQYF.

This clone was recorded once. This chain joins TRBV6-5 and TRBJ1-1, with D unclear. This CDR3 region has 13 residues. The V end was cut by 4 bases, the J end by 1 base, with 7 bases between. Germline CDR1 is MNHEY and CDR2 is SVGAGI. The CDR3 region is CASSWEGNTEAFF. The CDR3 nucleotides read TGTGCCAGCAGTTGGGAGGGGAACACTGAAGCTTTCTTT.

CDR3 residues: CASSLGGGVSYNEQFF. The CDR3 DNA sequence: TGCGCCAGCAGCTTGGGCGGGGGGGTGTCCTACAATGAGCAGTTCTTC. The chain is built from TRBV5-1 and TRBJ2-1, with 9 bases that match TRBD2. The CDR3 runs 16 residues. The germline CDR1 and CDR2 sequences are SGHRS and YFSETQ. V dropped 0 bases and J dropped 1; count of bases not matched to a gene: 2.

This clone was found once. The V gene is TRBV29-1, the J gene TRBJ1-1, with D perhaps matching TRBD1 (6 bases). There are 14 residues in the CDR3. Germline V gives CDR1 SQVTM, CDR2 ANQGSEA. The V end lost 5 bases, the J end lost 5 bases, and 18 bases lay between the germline ends. The CDR3, as DNA: TGCAGCGTTAGCCAAAGACAGGTTAGGACTGAAGCTTTCTTT. Translated: CSVSQRQVRTEAFF.

The rearrangement links TRBV5-1 to TRBJ1-1; D unresolved. The CDR3 runs 13 residues. V was pared by 0 bases and J by 5 bases, with 8 bases between. CDR1 is SGHRS, CDR2 YFSETQ, per germline. The DNA of the CDR3 is TGCGCCAGCAGCTTGGCCGGGTTAACTGAAGCTTTCTTT. Amino acid sequence: CASSLAGLTEAFF.

The sample holds a few counts of this clone. The chain carries TRBV28 and TRBJ1-2, with 8 bases that match TRBD1. Germline CDR1 MDHEN, CDR2 SYDVKM. Unmatched junction bases numbered 13, after V lost 2 bases and J lost 11 bases. CDR3 length: 15 amino acids. CDR3 in DNA: TGTGCCAGCAGTTTACTGGGACAGGTGGGGAATGATTACACCTTC. Amino acid sequence: CASSLLGQVGNDYTF.

J is TRBJ2-7 and V is TRBV5-4; 11 bases agree with TRBD2. V gave up 9 bases and J gave up 2 bases; unmatched junction bases: 7. The CDR3 runs 14 residues. Per germline, CDR1 SGHNT and CDR2 YYREEE (reference sequence). The CDR3 here is CATGGTSGTYEQYF. Written as DNA, the CDR3 is TGTGCCACCGGGGGGACTAGCGGAACCTACGAGCAGTACTTC.

The chain combines TRBV5-1 with TRBJ2-5, with 7 nucleotides matching TRBD2. The germline V gene encodes CDR1 SGHRS and CDR2 YFSETQ. With V trimmed by 4 bases and J by 2 bases, 5 bases remained unmatched. This CDR3 comprises 14 residues. The CDR3 nucleotides read TGCGCCAGCAGCCTCGGGACTATTCAAGAGACCCAGTACTTC. It yields the protein CASSLGTIQETQYF.

The V call is TRBV5-6, the J call TRBJ1-2, with 9 bases identical to TRBD1. In germline, CDR1 is SGHDT, CDR2 YYEEEE. Unmatched junction bases numbered 2, after V lost 4 bases and J lost 7 bases. The CDR3 length is 12 residues. The CDR3 loop is CASSRDRAGYTF. The CDR3 DNA reads as TGTGCCAGCAGCCGGGACAGGGCTGGCTACACCTTC.

The table lists this clone with a count of one. This chain joins TRBV5-1 and TRBJ2-1; the D is unclear. V was shortened by 0 bases and J by 8 bases, with 12 bases between the two germline ends. Germline assignment: CDR1 SGHRS and CDR2 YFSETQ. The CDR3 has 14 residues. CDR3 amino acids: CASSLATTADEQFF. CDR3 nucleotides: TGCGCCAGCAGCTTGGCCACTACCGCCGATGAGCAGTTCTTC.

The chain couples TRBV28 to TRBJ2-1; 12 positions agree with TRBD1. The CDR3 sequence is 15 residues long. V trimming: 2 bases; J trimming: 10 bases; junction bases outside the gene matches: 6. The V gene's germline CDR1 is MDHEN and CDR2 SYDVKM. CDR3 amino acids: CASSLQGQGAREQFF. CDR3 DNA: TGTGCCAGCAGTTTACAGGGACAGGGGGCGCGCGAGCAGTTCTTC. The entire variable domain, with the rest obtained from reference TRBV28 and TRBJ2-1, is as follows: DVKVTQSSRYLVKRTGEKVFLECVQDMDHENMFWYRQDPGLGLRLIYFSYDVKMKEKGDIPEGYSVSREKKERFSLILESASTNQTSMYLCASSLQGQGAREQFFGPGTRLTVL.

This clone showed up just once. The chain joins TRBV30 to TRBJ2-2; 8 bases line up with TRBD2. From germline, CDR1 is GTSNPN and CDR2 SVGIG (reference sequence). Trimming at V came to 3 bases and at J to 3 bases, leaving 6 bases not matched to a gene. The CDR3 is made up of 15 amino acids. The CDR3 coding sequence is TGTGCCTGGAGGGTAGCGGGGTTTGACACCGGGGAGCTGTTTTTT. Protein product: CAWRVAGFDTGELFF. The whole variable domain, remainder taken from reference TRBV30 and TRBJ2-2, is SQTIHQWPATLVQPVGSPLSLECTVEGTSNPNLYWYRQAAGRGLQLLFYSVGIGQISSEVPQNLSASRPQDRQFILSSKKLLLSDSGFYLCAWRVAGFDTGELFFGEGSRLTVL.